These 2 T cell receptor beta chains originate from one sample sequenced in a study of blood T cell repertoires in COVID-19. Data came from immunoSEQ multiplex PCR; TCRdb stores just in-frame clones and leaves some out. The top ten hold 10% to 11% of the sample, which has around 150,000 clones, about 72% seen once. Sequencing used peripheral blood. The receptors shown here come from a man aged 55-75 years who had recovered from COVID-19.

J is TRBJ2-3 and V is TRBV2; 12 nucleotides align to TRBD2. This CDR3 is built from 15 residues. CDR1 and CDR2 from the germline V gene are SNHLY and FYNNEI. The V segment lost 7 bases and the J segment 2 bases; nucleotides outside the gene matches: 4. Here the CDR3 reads CASTRTSGVTDTQYF. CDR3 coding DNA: TGTGCCAGCACCCGGACTAGCGGGGTCACAGATACGCAGTATTTT.

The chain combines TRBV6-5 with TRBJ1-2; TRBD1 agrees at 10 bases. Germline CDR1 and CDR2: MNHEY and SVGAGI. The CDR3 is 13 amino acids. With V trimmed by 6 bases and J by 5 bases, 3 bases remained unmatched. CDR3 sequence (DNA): TGTGCCAGCAGGACAGGGGGCCAATATGGCTACACCTTC. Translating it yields CASRTGGQYGYTF.